This T cell receptor beta chain was sequenced in a study of T-cell reconstitution after alpha-beta-depleted transplantation in children. General study results and limits: At day 60, the high TCRbeta diversity found in some patients originated from recipient T cells and thymic progenitors that had survived. Two months or so post-transplant, alpha-beta T cells reportedly derived from several hundred expanded graft clones. One year post-transplant, T-cell counts and diversity were largely derived from T cells produced anew.

The table lists this clonotype with many counts. Its antigen remains unidentified. Using unique molecular identifiers, the investigators prepared the TCRbeta library. Via MiXCR, TCRdb re-called the PCR reads, giving one row per CDR3 protein. This table holds 150,000 to 200,000 distinct CDR3 sequences, more than 9.5% found once. The sequence came from a boy aged 2 to 9 with acute myeloid leukemia, due to receive a stem cell transplant. Material: PBMCs, obtained before TCRalphabeta/CD19-depleted stem cell transplant.

The CDR3 DNA sequence: TGTGCCACCCTTAGCGGGAGCGGCTACGAGCAGTACTTC. Amino acids: CATLSGSGYEQYF. The rearrangement links TRBV10-3 to TRBJ2-7, with TRBD2 matching 9 bases. Germline V gene lookup returns CDR1 ENHRY and CDR2 SYGVKD. J was trimmed by 3 bases and V by 10 bases; bases with no gene match: 7. This CDR3 region has 13 residues.